These 26 T cell receptor beta chains came from one sample sequenced in a study of T-cell reconstitution after alpha-beta-depleted transplantation in children. Unique molecular identifiers were incorporated when the TCRbeta library was constructed. TCRdb recomputed calls from the PCR reads with MiXCR, one row per CDR3 protein. Of about 980,000 distinct CDR3 sequences in the sample, 25% to 35% are singletons; the top ten hold 28%. The source was PBMCs, mostly from graft donor cells, collected 360 days after TCRalphabeta/CD19-depleted stem cell transplant. These receptors all stem from a boy younger than two who had a stem cell transplant for SCID, so the T cells may come from the graft donor.

V usage is TRBV28 and J usage is TRBJ2-3; D possibly corresponds to TRBD1 (6 bases). V was shortened by 7 bases and J by 1 base, with 12 bases between the two germline ends. From germline, CDR1 is MDHEN and CDR2 SYDVKM. The CDR3 is made up of 14 amino acids. The DNA for the CDR3 is TGTGCCAGCAAGACATGGGGGCGCACAGATACGCAGTATTTT. The encoded protein is CASKTWGRTDTQYF.

This clonotype was seen a handful of times. The rearrangement uses TRBV11-2 and TRBJ1-5, with D hard to call. This CDR3 is built from 14 residues. Looked up from germline, CDR1 is SGHAT and CDR2 is FQNNGV. V was clipped by 1 base and J by 3 bases, with 7 bases between them. The CDR3 protein is CASSLGTPNQPQHF. The CDR3 coding sequence is TGTGCCAGCAGCTTAGGGACCCCCAATCAGCCCCAGCATTTT.

This clonotype was seen a few times. J is TRBJ2-2 and V is TRBV5-1; D possibly corresponds to TRBD1 (6 bases). The V end was cut by 9 bases, the J end by 2 bases, with 14 bases between. There are 14 residues in the CDR3. Germline CDR1 and CDR2: SGHRS and YFSETQ. In DNA form, the CDR3 reads TGCGCCACCCACTCCGGGACAAACACCGGGGAGCTGTTTTTT. This codes for CATHSGTNTGELFF.

A few counts support this clonotype. This chain uses TRBV3-1 with TRBJ1-1; TRBD1 is a possible D gene (5 bases). The CDR3 totals 13 residues. Germline V CDR1 and CDR2: LGHDT, YNNKEL (reference sequence). V was trimmed by 8 bases and J by 1 base, leaving 11 bases between them. CDR3 nucleotides: TGTGCCAGCGCCTGGGGCAGGAACACTGAAGCTTTCTTT. Translation: CASAWGRNTEAFF.

This sequence joins TRBV7-2 and TRBJ1-1; possibly TRBD1 for D (5 bases). The CDR3 sequence is 17 residues long. CDR1 SGHTA and CDR2 FQGNSA come from the germline V gene. The V gene lost 3 bases and the J gene lost 0 bases, with 17 bases spanning the gap. This CDR3 is CASSFGTGGGLNTEAFF. The CDR3 DNA reads TGTGCCAGCAGCTTCGGGACGGGGGGTGGTCTGAACACTGAAGCTTTCTTT.

The genes are TRBV29-1 and TRBJ1-1; 10 bases match TRBD1. Germline V gene data show CDR1 as SQVTM and CDR2 as ANQGSEA. V shed 5 bases and J 10 bases; nucleotides not matched to a gene: 7. The CDR3 spans 12 residues. CDR3 bases: TGCAGCGTTCCGAGACAGGGGGCGGTAGCTTTCTTT. As protein: CSVPRQGAVAFF.

The V gene is TRBV27, the J gene TRBJ1-5; D is perhaps TRBD1 (5 bases). Trimming took 2 bases from V and 1 from J, leaving 9 bases between them. The germline V gene encodes CDR1 MNHEY and CDR2 SMNVEV (reference sequence). The CDR3 has 15 amino acids. CDR3 DNA sequence: TGTGCCAGCAGTTTAGACAGAAGCAGCAATCAGCCCCAGCATTTT. Amino acids: CASSLDRSSNQPQHF.

The chain links TRBV11-3 to TRBJ2-2, with 12 bases identical to TRBD2. Germline-derived CDR1 and CDR2 are SGHNT and YENEEA. With 5 bases clipped from V and 4 bases from J, the junction kept 2 bases outside the gene matches. The CDR3 is 15 residues long. The CDR3 here is CASSASGGATGELFF. The CDR3 region has the DNA TGTGCCAGCAGCGCTAGCGGGGGGGCCACCGGGGAGCTGTTTTTT.

This clonotype was found a few times. The genes are TRBV28 and TRBJ1-4, with 7 positions matching TRBD1. The CDR3 runs 14 residues. The germline V gene encodes CDR1 MDHEN and CDR2 SYDVKM. The J segment lost 8 bases and the V segment lost 4 bases, leaving 7 bases of the junction unmatched. For the CDR3, the DNA is TGTGCCAGCAGTTCGACAGGGAAGGGGGAAAAACTGTTTTTT. Protein sequence: CASSSTGKGEKLFF.

This clonotype was found many times. V usage is TRBV20-1 and J usage is TRBJ2-3; 7 positions match TRBD2. Trimming removed 0 bases from V and 6 bases from J; junction bases left unmatched: 18. The CDR3 loop spans 18 amino acids. The germline CDR1 and CDR2 sequences are DFQATT and SNEGSKA (reference sequence). The CDR3 DNA reads TGCAGTGCTAGAGATACCCCACGGCCGAGACTAGCCGGGGATACGCAGTATTTT. This gives the protein CSARDTPRPRLAGDTQYF.

The chain recombines TRBV7-3 with TRBJ2-1, with TRBD1 identical over 8 bases. Germline loops: CDR1 SGHTA, CDR2 FQGTGA. The CDR3 spans 15 residues. With 5 bases clipped from V and 4 bases from J, the junction kept 7 bases outside the gene matches. CDR3 region: CASSPDRGTYNEQFF. CDR3 coding DNA: TGTGCCAGCAGCCCCGACAGGGGCACTTACAATGAGCAGTTCTTC.

This clonotype was seen only a few times. The CDR3 region is CATAEIPGELFF. CDR3 nucleotides: TGTGCCACCGCAGAGATCCCCGGGGAGCTGTTTTTT. This chain links TRBV24-1 with TRBJ2-2; unclear D gene. Trimming took 9 bases from V and 6 from J, leaving 10 bases between them. Looked up from germline, CDR1 is KGHDR and CDR2 is SFDVKD. The CDR3 sequence is 12 residues long.

The chain couples TRBV5-4 to TRBJ2-6; D is unresolved. CDR3 length equals 19 residues. Germline V CDR1 and CDR2: SGHNT, YYREEE (reference sequence). Trimming cost V 0 bases and J 0 bases, with 16 bases left between them. As DNA, the CDR3 is TGTGCCAGCAGCTTGGCCAGGATTAATAATTTCTCTGGGGCCAACGTCCTGACTTTC. As protein: CASSLARINNFSGANVLTF. The full variable domain, in which reference TRBV5-4 and TRBJ2-6 provide the parts outside the CDR3, is ETGVTQSPTHLIKTRGQQVTLRCSSQSGHNTVSWYQQALGQGPQFIFQYYREEENGRGNFPPRFSGLQFPNYSSELNVNALELDDSALYLCASSLARINNFSGANVLTFGAGSRLTVL.

The V call is TRBV5-1, the J call TRBJ1-1; 7 bases are a match to TRBD1. Germline V CDR1 and CDR2: SGHRS, YFSETQ. V shed 3 bases and J 2 bases; nucleotides not matched to a gene: 7. CDR3 length equals 15 residues. The CDR3 spells CASSSPTGVNTEAFF. The CDR3 bases are TGCGCCAGCAGCTCACCCACAGGGGTTAACACTGAAGCTTTCTTT. Looking up the rest from reference TRBV5-1 and TRBJ1-1 gives the full variable domain: KAGVTQTPRYLIKTRGQQVTLSCSPISGHRSVSWYQQTPGQGLQFLFEYFSETQRNKGNFPGRFSGRQFSNSRSEMNVSTLELGDSALYLCASSSPTGVNTEAFFGQGTRLTVV.

The chain links TRBV4-3 to TRBJ1-1, with TRBD1 matching over 8 bases. CDR3 size: 16 residues. V gave up 1 base and J gave up 1 base; unmatched junction bases: 5. Germline assignment: CDR1 LGHNA and CDR2 YSLEER. Here the CDR3 reads CASSQVGDRPNTEAFF. CDR3 nucleotide sequence: TGCGCCAGCAGCCAAGTGGGGGACAGGCCGAACACTGAAGCTTTCTTT.

The chain carries TRBV20-1 and TRBJ2-7; D remains ambiguous. The CDR3 is 12 amino acids. Per the germline V gene, CDR1 is DFQATT and CDR2 is SNEGSKA (reference sequence). Trimming left V 3 bases short and J 5 bases short, with 11 bases between. The CDR3 region is CSARDHWDEQYF. As DNA, the CDR3 is TGCAGTGCTAGGGATCACTGGGACGAGCAGTACTTC.

The genes are TRBV20-1 and TRBJ1-4; D may be TRBD1 (5 bases). The length of the CDR3 is 14 residues. The germline V and J ends were trimmed by 2 bases and 3 bases, with 10 bases remaining between them. Germline V gene lookup returns CDR1 DFQATT and CDR2 SNEGSKA (reference sequence). The CDR3 nucleotides read TGCAGTGCTAGATCTGGGACGGCTAATGAAAAACTGTTTTTT. Translating it yields CSARSGTANEKLFF.

The chain carries TRBV5-1 and TRBJ2-5; D might be TRBD2 (6 bases). Deletions cut 0 bases from V and 11 bases from J, with 14 bases between. Germline V lookup: CDR1 SGHRS, CDR2 YFSETQ. This CDR3 has 13 amino acids. In DNA form, the CDR3 reads TGCGCCAGCAGCTTGGCCGGCCCCCGGGGGCAGTACTTC. Encoded protein: CASSLAGPRGQYF.

This clonotype was seen only once. The chain couples TRBV12-3 or TRBV12-4 to TRBJ2-2, with D perhaps assigned TRBD1 or TRBD2 (5 bases each). This CDR3 has 17 amino acids. Between the trimmed V and J ends, which lost 2 bases and 7 bases, there was a span of 20 bases. CDR3 protein: CASSLWGFVQGIGELFF. As DNA, the CDR3 is TGTGCCAGCAGTTTATGGGGGTTCGTCCAGGGAATCGGGGAGCTGTTTTTT.

The CDR3 coding sequence is TGCAGTGGGGACCGAACGGGAGAGCAGTACTTC. This gives the protein CSGDRTGEQYF. This chain uses TRBV20-1 with TRBJ2-7, with D perhaps assigned TRBD1 or TRBD2 (5 bases each). The CDR3 runs 11 residues. The V gene's germline CDR1 is DFQATT and CDR2 SNEGSKA (reference sequence). The ends were cut back, 7 bases at V and 7 bases at J, with 14 bases in the middle.

In its sample, this clonotype was seen a few times. The CDR3 loop is CASSRRDRGSGANVLTF. The CDR3 DNA follows: TGTGCCAGCAGTCGCCGGGACAGGGGCTCTGGGGCCAACGTCCTGACTTTC. This rearrangement joins TRBV12-3 or TRBV12-4 to TRBJ2-6, with 10 bases fitting TRBD1. The CDR3 sequence is 17 residues long. With V trimmed by 5 bases and J by 0 bases, 4 bases remained unmatched.

This rearrangement joins TRBV15 to TRBJ2-1; D unclear. CDR3 length: 14 amino acids. The V end was cut by 5 bases, the J end by 5 bases, with 13 bases between. Germline values: CDR1 LNHNV, CDR2 YYDKDF (reference sequence). The CDR3 loop is CATSRLTLDNEQFF. In DNA form, the CDR3 reads TGTGCCACCAGCCGACTGACACTCGACAATGAGCAGTTCTTC.

The chain joins TRBV12-3 or TRBV12-4 to TRBJ2-7, with D uncertain. The CDR3 runs 12 residues. Trimming took 2 bases from V and 3 from J, leaving 5 bases between them. This chain's CDR3 is CASSLWVYEQYF. CDR3 in DNA: TGTGCCAGCAGTTTATGGGTCTACGAGCAGTACTTC.

This clonotype was counted a few times. This sequence joins TRBV9 and TRBJ2-7, with D possibly being TRBD1 (5 bases). This CDR3 has 14 amino acids. V lost 0 bases and J 4 bases, leaving 11 bases between the germline ends. Germline V gene sequence: CDR1 SGDLS, CDR2 YYNGEE. CDR3 loop: CASSVEVGAYEQYF. CDR3 bases: TGTGCCAGCAGCGTAGAAGTAGGGGCGTACGAGCAGTACTTC.

V gene TRBV27 combines with J gene TRBJ2-7; 8 bases are a match to TRBD1. The CDR3 has 15 residues. The germline gives CDR1 MNHEY, CDR2 SMNVEV (reference sequence). Losses at the gene ends were 3 bases for V and 5 bases for J; bases not matched to a gene: 9. The CDR3 DNA reads as TGTGCCAGCAGTTTGCAGGCAGGGGGCTATGACGAGCAGTACTTC. Its translation: CASSLQAGGYDEQYF.

The chain uses TRBV4-2 and TRBJ2-7; D is undetermined. V was cut by 1 base and J by 3 bases, with 10 bases left in between. This CDR3 is built from 14 residues. Germline CDR1 LGHNA, CDR2 YNFKEQ. The CDR3 DNA follows: TGTGCCAGCAGCCAAGCCCCATGGGACTACGAGCAGTACTTC. This gives the protein CASSQAPWDYEQYF.